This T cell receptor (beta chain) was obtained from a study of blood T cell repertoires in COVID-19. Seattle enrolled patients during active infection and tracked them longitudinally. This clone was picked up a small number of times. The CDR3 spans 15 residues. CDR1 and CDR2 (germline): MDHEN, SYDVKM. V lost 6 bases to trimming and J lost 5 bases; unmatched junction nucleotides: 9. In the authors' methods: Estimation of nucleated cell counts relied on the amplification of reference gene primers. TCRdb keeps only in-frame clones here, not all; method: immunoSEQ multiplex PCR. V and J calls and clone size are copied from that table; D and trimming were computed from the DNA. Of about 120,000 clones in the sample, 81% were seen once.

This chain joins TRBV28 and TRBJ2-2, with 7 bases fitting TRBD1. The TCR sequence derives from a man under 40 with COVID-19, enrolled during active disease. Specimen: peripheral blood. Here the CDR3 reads CASRPFDRETGELFF. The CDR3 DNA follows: TGTGCCAGCAGACCCTTCGACAGGGAAACCGGGGAGCTGTTTTTT.